The T cell receptor beta chain under discussion was sequenced for a study of memory CD4+ T cells and cytomegalovirus serostatus. The sort gate was single viable CD3+CD4+CD8-CD45RO+ cells for memory CD4+ T cells. The method was immunoSEQ multiplex PCR; TCRdb's version includes in-frame clones alone and lacks a portion of them. This sample has 64,000 or so clones; roughly four fifths occur once, and the top ten carry 0.88%. The sample comprised memory CD4+ T cells from blood. The origin of this receptor is an adult in good health and CMV-seronegative.

The CDR3 DNA reads TGCGCCAGCAGCCAAACAGGGCGCAATGAAAAACTGTTTTTT. The encoded protein is CASSQTGRNEKLFF. The chain links TRBV5-1 to TRBJ1-4, with a weak D call TRBD1 (6 bases). The germline V and J ends were trimmed by 4 bases and 5 bases, with 12 bases remaining between them. This CDR3 contains 14 residues. From germline, CDR1 is SGHRS and CDR2 YFSETQ.